A selection of T cell receptor beta chains follows, all from one sample in a study of blood T cell repertoires in COVID-19. Using immunoSEQ multiplex PCR, the repertoire was profiled, and TCRdb retains in-frame clones only, with some absent. Among hundreds of thousands of clones listed, about 83% were seen once. The sample taken for sequencing was PBMCs or T cells enriched from blood (not recorded which). The receptors were gathered from a woman between 40 and 50 years old who had recovered from COVID-19. CDR3s include the opening cysteine and the closing phenylalanine or tryptophan. A D gene is named only where the DNA matches it firmly. Some rows mark clone size as missing; the rest say once, few, many or name a class of expanded clone.

d_gene,v_gene,abundance,j_gene,CDR3nt,CDR3aa
-,TRBV7-9,once,TRBJ2-2,TGTGCCAGCAGCTTGGTTCCGGTCGGGGAGCTGTTTTTT,CASSLVPVGELFF
-,TRBV7-9,-,TRBJ2-7,TGTGCCAGCAGCACAGGTGGCCAAACCTACGAGCAGTACTTC,CASSTGGQTYEQYF
-,TRBV28,-,TRBJ2-5,TGTGCCAGCAGAGGGGCATCTGAGACCCAGTACTTC,CASRGASETQYF
TRBD2,TRBV20-1,once,TRBJ2-7,TGCAGTGCTAGTCCCCGGACTAGGGCTGGCTACGAGCAGTACTTC,CSASPRTRAGYEQYF
-,TRBV6-2/TRBV6-3,-,TRBJ1-1,TGTGCCAGCAGTTTCTTAATTTCGGCTGAAGCTTTCTTT,CASSFLISAEAFF
TRBD1,TRBV11-1,-,TRBJ2-1,TGTGCCAGCAGCCTGACAGGGAGCTCCTACAATGAGCAGTTCTTC,CASSLTGSSYNEQFF
TRBD1,TRBV28,-,TRBJ2-7,TGTGCCAGCAGTCCCCGGACAGGGCCATGGGGAGAGCAGTACTTC,CASSPRTGPWGEQYF
-,TRBV28,few,TRBJ2-1,TGTGCCAGCAGTTTCTCCCCGGGGGGCCAGAATGAGCAGTTCTTC,CASSFSPGGQNEQFF
-,TRBV7-2,-,TRBJ2-5,TGTGCCAGCAGCTTAGCGGCACCGTCGGGAGAGACCCAGTACTTC,CASSLAAPSGETQYF
TRBD2,TRBV14,once,TRBJ2-7,TGTGCCAGCAGCCAAGTTTCTAGCGGGAACTACGAGCAGTACTTC,CASSQVSSGNYEQYF
TRBD2,TRBV24-1,-,TRBJ2-1,TGTGCCACCAGTGACCGGGGACTAGCGGGAGACGATGAGCAGTTCTTC,CATSDRGLAGDDEQFF
TRBD2,TRBV7-8,-,TRBJ2-7,TGTGCCAGCAGCTTAACTAGCGGGAGTAATTACGAGCAGTACTTC,CASSLTSGSNYEQYF
-,TRBV5-6,-,TRBJ1-2,TGTGCCAGCAGCTTGGGTGACGGGTGGGGCTACACCTTC,CASSLGDGWGYTF
TRBD1,TRBV27,-,TRBJ2-7,TGTGCCAGCAGTATCAGGGCGACAGGGGGTATCCACGAGCAGTACTTC,CASSIRATGGIHEQYF
-,TRBV1,-,TRBJ1-1,TGCACCAGCAGCCCAACCAGGGGCCCCAACACTGAAGCTTTCTTT,CTSSPTRGPNTEAFF
TRBD1,TRBV28,-,TRBJ2-3,TGTGCCAGCAGCCGACAGGGGGCCCCTGGGGGCAAAGAAGATACGCAGTATTTT,CASSRQGAPGGKEDTQYF
TRBD1,TRBV5-1,-,TRBJ1-2,TGCGCCAGCAGCCCGGACAGGGACGCCTATGGCTACACCTTC,CASSPDRDAYGYTF
-,TRBV25-1,-,TRBJ1-5,TGTGCCAGCTCCCTGAGGGGCAATCAGCCCCAGCATTTT,CASSLRGNQPQHF
-,TRBV4-3,-,TRBJ2-1,TGCGCCAGCAGCCAAGAGGGAGTGTACAATGAGCAGTTCTTC,CASSQEGVYNEQFF
-,TRBV4-3,-,TRBJ1-2,TGCGCCAGCAGCCAAGGGGGGCCGGGGGGTTATGGCTACACCTTC,CASSQGGPGGYGYTF
-,TRBV23-1,-,TRBJ2-7,TGCGCCAGCAGTCCCTCGTTTTCCCCCGGTCCGCCCTACGAGCAGTACTTC,CASSPSFSPGPPYEQYF
-,TRBV2,-,TRBJ1-4,TGTGCCAGCGGATCGAGGCAGCGCGAAAAACTGTTTTTT,CASGSRQREKLFF
-,TRBV28,-,TRBJ2-2,TGTGCCACTCAACCAGGGCGAGGCAGGACCGGGGAGCTGTTTTTT,CATQPGRGRTGELFF
-,TRBV7-9,-,TRBJ2-5,TGTGCCAGCAGCTTACCCCCGGGGGAGACCCAGTACTTC,CASSLPPGETQYF
-,TRBV5-4,-,TRBJ2-3,TGTGCCAGCAGCCGGGATAGACCTGATACGCAGTATTTT,CASSRDRPDTQYF
TRBD1,TRBV6-2/TRBV6-3,-,TRBJ1-5,TGTGCCAGCAGTTTGGACAGGGCGTATCAGCCCCAGCATTTT,CASSLDRAYQPQHF
-,TRBV3-1/TRBV3-2,-,TRBJ2-3,TGTGCCAGCAGCCAAGGCGGAGCTAGCACAGATACGCAGTATTTT,CASSQGGASTDTQYF
TRBD1,TRBV7-2,-,TRBJ2-1,TGTGCCAGTCGGCCCAGGGGGTCTGGCAATGAGCAGTTCTTC,CASRPRGSGNEQFF
TRBD1,TRBV6-5,-,TRBJ1-1,TGTGCCAGCAGTTCAGGGGGCCCCGAAGCTTTCTTT,CASSSGGPEAFF
-,TRBV24-1,-,TRBJ2-3,TGTGCCACCAGTGATGAGAGGACAGCCGCTAGCACAGATACGCAGTATTTT,CATSDERTAASTDTQYF
TRBD1,TRBV28,-,TRBJ2-5,TGTGCCAGCACCCGATCAGGGACAGGAAAAGGGACCCAGTACTTC,CASTRSGTGKGTQYF
-,TRBV7-2,few,TRBJ2-5,TGTGCCAGCAGCTTGGGCGTCAGGGGACAAGAGACCCAGTACTTC,CASSLGVRGQETQYF
-,TRBV28,-,TRBJ1-6,TGTGCCAGCAGGGACAGCCTAAATTCACCCCTCCACTTT,CASRDSLNSPLHF
TRBD2,TRBV5-1,-,TRBJ2-7,TGCGCCAGCAGCTCGGGGGGCGGGAGGGCCTACTACGAGCAGTACTTC,CASSSGGGRAYYEQYF
TRBD2,TRBV28,-,TRBJ2-7,TGTGCCAGCAGTTCCCGACTAGCGGGAGTCGGCGAGCAGTACTTC,CASSSRLAGVGEQYF
TRBD1,TRBV28,-,TRBJ2-3,TGTGCCAGCAGTCCCCCACCCGGGACAGCTAGCACAGATACGCAGTATTTT,CASSPPPGTASTDTQYF
TRBD1,TRBV7-8,-,TRBJ1-6,TGTGCCAGCAGCTTCGAGGGACAGGGTTACGGGAATTCACCCCTCCACTTT,CASSFEGQGYGNSPLHF
TRBD1,TRBV13,-,TRBJ1-2,TGTGCCAGCAGCTTATCTGAGGGGGCCGGTTTTGGCTACACCTTC,CASSLSEGAGFGYTF
TRBD1,TRBV28,-,TRBJ1-1,TGTGCCAGCAGTGCAGGGGGTCGGAGTGAAGCTTTCTTT,CASSAGGRSEAFF
TRBD1,TRBV29-1,-,TRBJ2-2,TGCAGCGTTCGTAGACAGGGATCCGGGGAGCTGTTTTTT,CSVRRQGSGELFF
-,TRBV28,-,TRBJ1-2,TGTGCCAGCAGTTTATTGCGAGGGTTTAACTATGGCTACACCTTC,CASSLLRGFNYGYTF
TRBD2,TRBV7-9,-,TRBJ2-7,TGTGCCAGCAGCTTCGTACTAGCGGGCTACGAGCAGTACTTC,CASSFVLAGYEQYF
-,TRBV27,-,TRBJ2-1,TGTGCCAGCAGTTGGGAGGCCCAATCCAATGAGCAGTTCTTC,CASSWEAQSNEQFF
-,TRBV28,-,TRBJ1-3,TGTGCCAGCAGTTTAGTCGGTTCCACCATATATTTT,CASSLVGSTIYF
TRBD1,TRBV2,few,TRBJ1-5,TGTGCCAGCAGTCAAGGACAGGCTAATAATCAGCCCCAGCATTTT,CASSQGQANNQPQHF
-,TRBV28,few,TRBJ1-2,TGTGCCAGCAGTCTCGGTTCCCTTCCTTCTAACTATGGCTACACCTTC,CASSLGSLPSNYGYTF
-,TRBV9,-,TRBJ2-7,TGTGCCAGCAGCGTAGGTCCCCTATCTGCGAGCGACGAGCAGTACTTC,CASSVGPLSASDEQYF
-,TRBV12-3/TRBV12-4,-,TRBJ1-3,TGTGCCAGCAGTTTGGGCCCGGGAAACACCATATATTTT,CASSLGPGNTIYF
TRBD1,TRBV6-5,-,TRBJ1-1,TGTGCCAGCAGTTACTCACAGGGGGCGATTACTGAAGCTTTCTTT,CASSYSQGAITEAFF
-,TRBV5-1,-,TRBJ2-1,TGCGCCAGCAGCTTGATCGCGGAGGCCCACAATGAGCAGTTCTTC,CASSLIAEAHNEQFF
TRBD1,TRBV9,once,TRBJ1-3,TGTGCCAGCAGCGTGACAGGGGTCGGAAACACCATATATTTT,CASSVTGVGNTIYF
TRBD2,TRBV11-3,-,TRBJ2-1,TGTGCCAGCAGCGGGACTAGCCACAATGAGCAGTTCTTC,CASSGTSHNEQFF
-,TRBV21-1,-,TRBJ2-3,TGTGCCAGCAGACCTAGGAGAATTAGCGGGAGAAGGATTATATGTTATACGCAGTATTTT,CASRPRRISGRRIICYTQYF
TRBD2,TRBV29-1,-,TRBJ2-1,TGCAGCGTTGGACTAGCGGGAGGGCCAGGCGAGCAGTTCTTC,CSVGLAGGPGEQFF
TRBD2,TRBV10-1,-,TRBJ2-1,TGCGCCAGCAGTGAGTCGTTAGCGGGAGGGTATAATGAGCAGTTCTTC,CASSESLAGGYNEQFF
-,TRBV6-2/TRBV6-3,-,TRBJ2-1,TGTGCCAGCAGTTACCTTACAGGTCCCGGGGAGCAGTTCTTC,CASSYLTGPGEQFF
-,TRBV7-9,few,TRBJ2-1,TGTGCCAGCAGCTTGGGGGCGGAATGGTTCTTC,CASSLGAEWFF
-,TRBV12-3/TRBV12-4,-,TRBJ1-1,TGTGCCAGCAGAAGGGAGAGCACTGAAGCTTTCTTT,CASRRESTEAFF
TRBD2,TRBV7-9,-,TRBJ2-7,TGTGCCAGCAGGCCTAGCGGGGTTTATGACGAGCAGTACTTC,CASRPSGVYDEQYF
-,TRBV27,-,TRBJ2-1,-,CASSSSTSGLGEFF